The 6 T cell receptor beta chains given below trace back to one sample, sequenced in a study of blood T cells in healthy people across ages (dated by TCRdb to about 2015). The library was obtained by 5' RACE. The sequencer was an Illumina HiSeq 2500. A second PCR of roughly 6 to 11 cycles was performed with a sample-barcoded 5' primer and a J-beta primer mix. TCRdb's own reprocessing of the public reads used fastp at Q25 and MiXCR and kept productive beta chains. When rows share a CDR3 protein, they turn into one entry using the most common DNA and genes. The sample table shows 250,000 to 300,000 distinct CDR3 sequences, and about 25% are seen once. Of the sample, 29% is held by the ten largest clones. Sequenced: blood. The receptor source for this set is a woman between 70 and 85 years old in good health.

This clonotype was observed at least ten times. This chain uses TRBV29-1 with TRBJ2-5; 9 nucleotides match TRBD1. Germline loops: CDR1 SQVTM, CDR2 ANQGSEA. The CDR3 covers 13 residues. Trimming removed 2 bases from V and 3 bases from J; junction bases left unmatched: 1. The CDR3 protein is CSVETGGEETQYF. The DNA for the CDR3 is TGCAGCGTTGAAACAGGGGGCGAAGAGACCCAGTACTTC.

The genes are TRBV5-1 and TRBJ1-1; D is ambiguous. Germline V gene data show CDR1 as SGHRS and CDR2 as YFSETQ. The V end lost 1 base, the J end lost 3 bases, and 7 bases lay between the germline ends. The CDR3 loop spans 13 amino acids. This CDR3 reads CASSLNADTEAFF. The CDR3 coding sequence is TGCGCCAGCAGCTTGAATGCTGACACTGAAGCTTTCTTT.

The J gene is TRBJ2-3, the V gene TRBV7-9, with D maybe TRBD2 (6 bases). This CDR3 is built from 16 residues. Deletions cut 6 bases from V and 4 bases from J, with 20 bases between. Germline lookup yields CDR1 SEHNR and CDR2 FQNEAQ (reference sequence). Here the CDR3 reads CASRNPSAKEADTQYF. The CDR3 bases are TGTGCCAGCAGAAACCCTAGCGCCAAAGAGGCAGATACGCAGTATTTT.

This clonotype appeared many times. The chain uses TRBV29-1 and TRBJ2-5, with a possible D match to TRBD1 (5 bases). The germline gives CDR1 SQVTM, CDR2 ANQGSEA. The CDR3 runs to 13 residues. V was pared by 3 bases and J by 5 bases, with 13 bases between. The CDR3: CSVDSGLGETQYF. The DNA for the CDR3 is TGCAGCGTTGATTCAGGGCTCGGCGAGACCCAGTACTTC.

V and J are TRBV12-3 or TRBV12-4 and TRBJ2-3; D tentatively reads TRBD1 or TRBD2 (6 bases each). This CDR3 comprises 16 residues. V shed 4 bases and J shed 5 bases, with 19 bases lying between them. For the CDR3, the DNA is TGTGCCAGCAGTTCCCTTATTGGGGGGACACGAGATACGCAGTATTTT. Amino acid sequence: CASSSLIGGTRDTQYF.

This clonotype was counted many times. The V gene is TRBV7-2, the J gene TRBJ2-2; no reliable D call. Trimming removed 3 bases at V and 2 bases at J, with 7 bases between. The CDR3 sequence is 14 residues long. Germline assignment: CDR1 SGHTA and CDR2 FQGNSA. CDR3: CASSFLINTGELFF. CDR3 DNA sequence: TGTGCCAGCAGCTTCCTCATAAACACCGGGGAGCTGTTTTTT.